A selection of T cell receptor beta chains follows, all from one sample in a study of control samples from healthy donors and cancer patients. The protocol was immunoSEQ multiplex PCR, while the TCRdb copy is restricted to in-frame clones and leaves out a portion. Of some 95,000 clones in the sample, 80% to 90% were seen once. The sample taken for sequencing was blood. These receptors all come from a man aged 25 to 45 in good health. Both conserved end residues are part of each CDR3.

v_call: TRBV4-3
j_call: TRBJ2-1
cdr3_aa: CASSLRGLAGYNEQFF

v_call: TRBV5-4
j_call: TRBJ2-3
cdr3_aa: CASSAGLAGGAHSDTQYF

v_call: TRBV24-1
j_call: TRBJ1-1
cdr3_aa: CATRDRGNTEAFF

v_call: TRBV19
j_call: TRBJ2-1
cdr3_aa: CASTRSGAYNEQFF

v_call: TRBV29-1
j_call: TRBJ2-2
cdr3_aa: CSVEGAGELFF

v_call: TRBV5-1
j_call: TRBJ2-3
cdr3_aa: CASAGAGGLLDTQYF

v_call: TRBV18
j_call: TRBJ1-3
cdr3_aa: CASSPWHPTGGDGNTIYF

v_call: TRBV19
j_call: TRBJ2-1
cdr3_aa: CASSIAGGKYEQFF

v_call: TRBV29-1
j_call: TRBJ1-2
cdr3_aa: CSVGAPGQGAVGYGYTF

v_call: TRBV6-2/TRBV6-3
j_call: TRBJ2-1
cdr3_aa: CASSYSRSGGRSYNEQFF

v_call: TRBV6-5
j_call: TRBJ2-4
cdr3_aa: CASSRGRGIQYF

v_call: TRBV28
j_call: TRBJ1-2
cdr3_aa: CASSLQGPGGYTF

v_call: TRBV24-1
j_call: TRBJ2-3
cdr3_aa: CATSDGADTQYF

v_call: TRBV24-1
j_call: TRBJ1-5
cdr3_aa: CATSDRQTNQPQHF

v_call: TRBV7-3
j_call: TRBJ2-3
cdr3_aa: CASSFGTGDTQYF

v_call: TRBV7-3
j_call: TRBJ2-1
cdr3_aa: CASSLGTVNEQFF

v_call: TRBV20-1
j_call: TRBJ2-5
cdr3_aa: CSARGPETQYF

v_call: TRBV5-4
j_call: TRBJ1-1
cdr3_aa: CASSYIGGEAEAFF

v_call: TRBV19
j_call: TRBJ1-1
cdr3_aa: CASRQSMNTEAFF

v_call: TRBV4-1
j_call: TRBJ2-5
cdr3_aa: CASSLGDRVETQYF

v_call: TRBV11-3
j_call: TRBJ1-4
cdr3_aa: CASRDEGNEKLFF

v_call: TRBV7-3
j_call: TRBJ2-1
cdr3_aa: CASSLGLAGGHNEQFF

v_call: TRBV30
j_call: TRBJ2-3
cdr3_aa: CAWEVGDTQYF

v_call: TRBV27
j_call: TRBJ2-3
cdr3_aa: CASSLFVRLGATDTQYF

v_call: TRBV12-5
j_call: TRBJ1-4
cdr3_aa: CASGPTGTRNEKLFF

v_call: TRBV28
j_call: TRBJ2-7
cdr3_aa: CASRGHRGALSYEQYF

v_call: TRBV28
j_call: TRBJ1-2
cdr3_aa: CASRKSGTGAGYGYTF

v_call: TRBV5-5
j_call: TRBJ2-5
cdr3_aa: CASSKGLAGVGSQYF

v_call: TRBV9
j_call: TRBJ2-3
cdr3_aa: CASSVGPAGRTDTQYF

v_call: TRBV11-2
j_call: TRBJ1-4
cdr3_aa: CASSLDRTNEKLFF

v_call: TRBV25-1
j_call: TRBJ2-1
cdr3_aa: CASSESPSSSYNEQFF

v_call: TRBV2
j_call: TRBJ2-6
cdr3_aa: CASSGSGANVLTF